A selection of T cell receptor beta chains follows, all from one sample in a study of shared clonotypes between healthy human individuals. Assay: immunoSEQ multiplex PCR; the TCRdb copy retains only in-frame clones and omits some. The sample lists about 560,000 clones; around 81% were seen once. The material sequenced was PBMCs. The receptor source for this set is a woman aged 40 to 50 in good health. Some clones in this sample may be carry-over from other donors' samples. The conserved cysteine and the conserved F or W are not part of the CDR3 here. A D gene is named only where the DNA matches it firmly.

V gene	D gene	J gene	CDR3 protein
TRBV6-6	NA	TRBJ1-6	ASSYAYRRTALH
TRBV28	NA	TRBJ1-2	ASSLSAGAYGYT
TRBV7-3	TRBD2	TRBJ2-1	ASSLYTSAYNEQF
TRBV2	NA	TRBJ1-3	ASSESGNTIY
TRBV29-1	TRBD1	TRBJ1-4	SVQRTGVEKLF
TRBV2	TRBD2	TRBJ2-2	ASSPSGRATGELF
TRBV5-1	NA	TRBJ2-1	ASSLGTAPTNEQF
TRBV7-2	NA	TRBJ2-3	ASSQGHTDTQY
TRBV7-8	NA	TRBJ2-7	ASSVGTSGEQY
TRBV11-2	NA	TRBJ1-1	ASSLVTGILGYTEAF
TRBV5-1	NA	TRBJ2-1	ASRKSPDNEQF
TRBV5-4	NA	TRBJ1-3	ASSVRTAGNTIY
TRBV6-4	NA	TRBJ2-1	ASSDSGRGYNEQF
TRBV7-2	TRBD2	TRBJ2-7	ASSLGFGAGEYEQY
TRBV10-3	NA	TRBJ1-2	AISPGRTLT
TRBV5-1	TRBD1	TRBJ2-1	ASSRDSYNEQF
TRBV4-1	NA	TRBJ1-2	ASSQEHRVSDYGYT
TRBV6-5	TRBD2	TRBJ2-7	ASSSSWTSSGEQY
TRBV7-2	TRBD2	TRBJ2-3	ASRHSGRAHTDTQY
TRBV11-2	NA	TRBJ1-1	ASSLAGGLVTEAF
TRBV7-8	NA	TRBJ1-5	ASSLVAGGNQPQH
TRBV6-4	TRBD2	TRBJ2-1	ASSLTSGTYNEQF
TRBV5-1	TRBD1	TRBJ1-2	ASSLGGQGNGYT
TRBV7-8	NA	TRBJ1-2	ASATPGRSNYGYT
TRBV18	NA	TRBJ2-3	ASSPDSTDTQY
TRBV19	NA	TRBJ2-3	ASSISRNTDTQY
TRBV25-1	NA	TRBJ2-7	ASSVLGPYEQY
TRBV28	NA	TRBJ2-5	ASSSDRYEETQY
TRBV6-5	NA	TRBJ1-1	ASSSYRNTEAF
TRBV28	TRBD1	TRBJ1-2	ASSRRGPQGGYT
TRBV25-1	NA	TRBJ2-7	ASSDGRTKTYEQY
TRBV7-2	NA	TRBJ2-5	ASSPEGPGATETQY
TRBV5-1	NA	TRBJ2-2	ASSLGDTLTGELF
TRBV7-3	NA	TRBJ1-1	ASSLNGDTEAF
TRBV19	NA	TRBJ2-1	ASSEQGLRYNEQF
TRBV28	TRBD2	TRBJ2-7	ASSSPGLAGGRSYEQY
TRBV11-2	NA	TRBJ1-2	ASSQRHGGYT
TRBV9	NA	TRBJ2-2	ASSVLGGGTGELF
TRBV5-1	TRBD2	TRBJ2-1	ASSLVGTSGNNEQF
TRBV5-8	TRBD1	TRBJ1-2	ASSVRGQTNYGYT
TRBV30	NA	TRBJ2-2	ASQITGELF
TRBV4-2	NA	TRBJ2-7	ASSQDEGSSYEQY
TRBV7-8	NA	TRBJ1-1	ASSSRPNTEAF
TRBV7-8	NA	TRBJ2-7	ASSLFDRSYEQY
TRBV15	NA	TRBJ2-7	ATSRARAYEQY
TRBV5-1	NA	TRBJ1-1	ASSRRQQNTEAF
TRBV19	TRBD2	TRBJ2-3	ASSIRTSGVTDTQY
TRBV4-3	NA	TRBJ1-2	ASSQETDNYGYT